This T cell receptor (beta chain) is drawn from a study of cytomegalovirus exposure and HLA in healthy donors. Germline CDR1 and CDR2: SGHRS and YFSETQ. The CDR3 spans 15 residues. V dropped 0 bases and J dropped 7 bases, with 13 bases sitting between them. Unrecorded immune exposures were likely, despite nominal health at sampling. The PCR used 60 Vbeta and 13 Jbeta primers. Produced via immunoSEQ multiplex PCR; TCRdb's table is partial and in-frame only. The sample lists tens of thousands of clones; roughly nine tenths were seen once. The clonotype was recovered from a woman in her 30s in good health and CMV-seropositive. The sequencing input was PBMCs. The chain has TRBV5-1 and TRBJ1-4, with TRBD1 as a possible D gene (6 bases). Written as DNA, the CDR3 is TGCGCCAGCAGCTTGGAGGCGGGGGCGGGTGAAAAACTGTTTTTT. This gives the protein CASSLEAGAGEKLFF. Using reference TRBV5-1 and TRBJ1-4 for the parts outside the CDR3, the full variable domain is KAGVTQTPRYLIKTRGQQVTLSCSPISGHRSVSWYQQTPGQGLQFLFEYFSETQRNKGNFPGRFSGRQFSNSRSEMNVSTLELGDSALYLCASSLEAGAGEKLFFGSGTQLSVL.